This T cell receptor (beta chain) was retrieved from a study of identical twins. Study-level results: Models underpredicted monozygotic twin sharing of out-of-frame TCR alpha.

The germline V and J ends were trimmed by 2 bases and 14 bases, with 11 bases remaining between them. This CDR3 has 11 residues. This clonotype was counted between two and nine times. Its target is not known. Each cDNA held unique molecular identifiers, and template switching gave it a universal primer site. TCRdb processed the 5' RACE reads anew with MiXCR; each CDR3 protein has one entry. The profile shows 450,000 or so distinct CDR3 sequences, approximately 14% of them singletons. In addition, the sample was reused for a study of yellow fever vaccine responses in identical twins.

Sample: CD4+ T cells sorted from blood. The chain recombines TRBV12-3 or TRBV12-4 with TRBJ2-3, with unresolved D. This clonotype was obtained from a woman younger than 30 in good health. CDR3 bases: TGTGCCAGCAGTTTAAAGGCCCGAATGTATTTT. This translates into CASSLKARMYF.